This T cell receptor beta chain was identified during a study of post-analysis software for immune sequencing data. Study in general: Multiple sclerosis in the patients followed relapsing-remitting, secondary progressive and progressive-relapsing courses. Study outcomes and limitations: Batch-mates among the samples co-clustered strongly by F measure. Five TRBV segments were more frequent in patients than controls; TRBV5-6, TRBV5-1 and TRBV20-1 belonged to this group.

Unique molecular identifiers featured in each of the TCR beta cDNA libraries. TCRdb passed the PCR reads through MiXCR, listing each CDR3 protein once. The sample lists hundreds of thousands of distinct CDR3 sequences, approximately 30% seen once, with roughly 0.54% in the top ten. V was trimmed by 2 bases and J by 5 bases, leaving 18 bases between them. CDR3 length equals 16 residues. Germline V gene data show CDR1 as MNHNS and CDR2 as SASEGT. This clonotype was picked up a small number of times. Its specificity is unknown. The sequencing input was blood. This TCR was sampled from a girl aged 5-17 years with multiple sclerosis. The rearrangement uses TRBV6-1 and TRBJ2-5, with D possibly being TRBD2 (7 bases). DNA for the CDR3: TGTGCCAGCAGTGAATCTGGACAGCGGGATGGGGAGACCCAGTACTTC. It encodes CASSESGQRDGETQYF.